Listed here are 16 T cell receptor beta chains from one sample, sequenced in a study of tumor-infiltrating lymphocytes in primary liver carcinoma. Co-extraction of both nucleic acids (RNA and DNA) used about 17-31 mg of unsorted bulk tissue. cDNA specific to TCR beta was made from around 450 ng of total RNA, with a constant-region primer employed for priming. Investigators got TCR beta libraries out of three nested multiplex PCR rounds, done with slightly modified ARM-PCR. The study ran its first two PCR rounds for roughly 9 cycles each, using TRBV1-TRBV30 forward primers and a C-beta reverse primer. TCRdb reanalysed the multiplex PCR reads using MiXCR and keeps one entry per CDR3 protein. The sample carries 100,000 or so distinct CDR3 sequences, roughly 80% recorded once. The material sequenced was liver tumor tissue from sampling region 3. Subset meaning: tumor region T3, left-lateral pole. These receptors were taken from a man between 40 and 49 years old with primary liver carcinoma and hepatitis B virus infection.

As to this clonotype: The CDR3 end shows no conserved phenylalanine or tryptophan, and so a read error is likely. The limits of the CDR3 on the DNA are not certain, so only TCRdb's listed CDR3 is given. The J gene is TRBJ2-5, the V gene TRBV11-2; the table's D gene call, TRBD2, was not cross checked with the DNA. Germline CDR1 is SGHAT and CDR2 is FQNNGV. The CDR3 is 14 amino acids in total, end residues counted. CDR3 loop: CASSFSAGQETQYL.

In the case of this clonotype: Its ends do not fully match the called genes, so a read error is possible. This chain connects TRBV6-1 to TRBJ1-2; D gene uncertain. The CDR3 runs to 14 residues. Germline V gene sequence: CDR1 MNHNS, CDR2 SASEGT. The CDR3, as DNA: TGTGCCACCAGTGAAATTCGGGATAACTATGGCTACACTTTC. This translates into CATSEIRDNYGYTF.

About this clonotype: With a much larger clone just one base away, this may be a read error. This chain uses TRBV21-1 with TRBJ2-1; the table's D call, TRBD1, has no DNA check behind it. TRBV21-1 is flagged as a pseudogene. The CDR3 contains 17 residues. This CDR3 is CASYRGTGTGVVNEQFF. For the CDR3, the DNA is TGTGCAAGCTACAGGGGGACCGGGACAGGGGTGGTCAATGAGCAGTTCTTC.

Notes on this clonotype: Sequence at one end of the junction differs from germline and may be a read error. The CDR3 nucleotides read TGTGCCAGCAACACCCCGAGTGGCGGGACCCACGAGCAATACTTC. Its translation: CASNTPSGGTHEQYF. The chain employs TRBV5-4 and TRBJ2-7, with D tentatively TRBD2 (6 bases). The CDR3 contains 15 residues. Germline V CDR1 and CDR2: SGHNT, YYREEE (reference sequence).

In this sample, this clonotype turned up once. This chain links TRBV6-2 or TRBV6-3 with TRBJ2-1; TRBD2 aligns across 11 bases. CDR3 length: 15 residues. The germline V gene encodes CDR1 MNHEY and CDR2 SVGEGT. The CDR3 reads CISRTGTSGYNEQFF. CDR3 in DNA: TGTATCAGCAGAACCGGGACTAGCGGTTACAATGAGCAGTTCTTC.

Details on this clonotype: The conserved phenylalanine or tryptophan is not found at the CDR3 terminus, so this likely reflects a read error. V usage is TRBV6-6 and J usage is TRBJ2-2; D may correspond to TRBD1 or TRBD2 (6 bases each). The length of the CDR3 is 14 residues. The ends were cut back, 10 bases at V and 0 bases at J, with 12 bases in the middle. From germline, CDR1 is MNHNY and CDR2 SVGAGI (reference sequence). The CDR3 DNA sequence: TGTGCCAACATTGGGGGGCCGAACACCGGGGAGCTGTTTCTT. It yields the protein CANIGGPNTGELFL.

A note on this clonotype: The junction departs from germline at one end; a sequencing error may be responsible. The CDR3 region has the DNA TGTACCAGCAGACCCTACATAGAATCAAACTACAATGAGCAGTTCTTC. It is translated as CTSRPYIESNYNEQFF. V usage is TRBV6-6 and J usage is TRBJ2-1; D unclear. CDR1 is MNHNY, CDR2 SVGAGI, per germline (reference sequence). The CDR3 is 16 residues long.

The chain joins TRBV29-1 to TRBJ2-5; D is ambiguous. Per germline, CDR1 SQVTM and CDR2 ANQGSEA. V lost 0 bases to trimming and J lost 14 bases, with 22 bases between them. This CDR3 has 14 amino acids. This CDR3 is CSVEDPSVQETRYF. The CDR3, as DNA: TGCAGCGTTGAAGATCCCTCAGTTCAAGAGACCCGATACTTC.

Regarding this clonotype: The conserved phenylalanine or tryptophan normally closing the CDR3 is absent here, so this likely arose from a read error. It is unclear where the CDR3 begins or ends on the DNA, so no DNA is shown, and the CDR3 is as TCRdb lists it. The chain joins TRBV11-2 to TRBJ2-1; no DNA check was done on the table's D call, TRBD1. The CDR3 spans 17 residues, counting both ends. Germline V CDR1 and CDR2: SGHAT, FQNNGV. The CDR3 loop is CASGLDRGGRFYNELFL.

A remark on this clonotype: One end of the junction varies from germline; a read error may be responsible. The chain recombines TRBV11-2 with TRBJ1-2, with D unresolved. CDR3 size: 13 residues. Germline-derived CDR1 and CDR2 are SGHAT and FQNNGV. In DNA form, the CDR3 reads TGTTCCAGCAGCTTAGATCGTACCAGTGGCTACACCTTC. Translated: CSSSLDRTSGYTF.

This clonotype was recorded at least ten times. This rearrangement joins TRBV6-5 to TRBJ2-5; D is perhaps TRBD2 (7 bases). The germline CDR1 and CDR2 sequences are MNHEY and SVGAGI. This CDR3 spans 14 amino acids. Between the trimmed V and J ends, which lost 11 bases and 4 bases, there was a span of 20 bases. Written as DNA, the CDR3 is TGTGCCTCTATGGGGGGGGGCAGAAGAGAGACCCAGTACTTC. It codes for CASMGGGRRETQYF.

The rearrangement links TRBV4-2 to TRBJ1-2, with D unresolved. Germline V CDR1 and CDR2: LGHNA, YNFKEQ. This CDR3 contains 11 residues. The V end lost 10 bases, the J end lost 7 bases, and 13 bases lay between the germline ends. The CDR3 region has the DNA TGTGCCAACAGTCAAGAGGGTGGCTACACCTTC. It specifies CANSQEGGYTF.

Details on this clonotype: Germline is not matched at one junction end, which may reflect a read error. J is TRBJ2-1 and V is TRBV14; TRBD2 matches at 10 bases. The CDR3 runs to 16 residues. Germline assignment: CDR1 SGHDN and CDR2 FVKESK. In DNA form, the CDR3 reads TGTGCCAGCAGCCCCTCTTTAGCGGGAGGTTTAAATGAGCACTTGTTC. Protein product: CASSPSLAGGLNEHLF.

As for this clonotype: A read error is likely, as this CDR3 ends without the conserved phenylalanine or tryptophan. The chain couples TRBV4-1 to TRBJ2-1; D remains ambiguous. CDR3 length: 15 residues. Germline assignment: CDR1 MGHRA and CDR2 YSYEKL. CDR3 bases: TGTGCCAGCAGCCAAGATGGAATATCCTACAATGAGCAGTTCTTG. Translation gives CASSQDGISYNEQFL.

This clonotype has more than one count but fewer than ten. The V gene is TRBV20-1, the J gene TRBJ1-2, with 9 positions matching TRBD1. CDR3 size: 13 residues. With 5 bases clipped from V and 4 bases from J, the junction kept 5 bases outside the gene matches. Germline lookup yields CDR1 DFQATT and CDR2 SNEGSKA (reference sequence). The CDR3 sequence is CSAPWTGAYGYTF. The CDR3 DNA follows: TGCAGTGCTCCATGGACAGGGGCCTATGGCTACACCTTC.

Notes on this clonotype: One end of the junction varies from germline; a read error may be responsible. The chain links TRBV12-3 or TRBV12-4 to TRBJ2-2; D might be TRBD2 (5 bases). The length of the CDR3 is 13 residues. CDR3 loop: CVSSSDFTGELFF. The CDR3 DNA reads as TGTGTCAGCAGTTCGGACTTCACCGGGGAGCTGTTTTTT.